This T cell receptor (beta chain) was identified during a study of radiation and T cells in renal cell carcinoma (dated by TCRdb to about 2020). Concerning the study at large: In total, 50 or so samples, comprising approximately 26 tumors and roughly 27 peripheral blood samples, were subjected to TCR beta sequencing. A total of 3.5 million to 4.5 million unique CDR3 nucleotide sequences, encoding 2,658,974 unique CDR3 amino acid sequences, were found across all 50 or so samples.

Reading the germline V gene gives CDR1 SNHLY and CDR2 FYNNEI. Trimming takes 0 bases from V and 7 bases from J, and the germline ends sit 15 bases apart. Spanning cysteine to phenylalanine, the CDR3 consists of 15 amino acids. Only CDR3 DNA remains: 45 bases, in frame from the first base. Study-level results and caveats: Compared with control tumors, irradiated tumors had a greater number of dominant CDR3 motifs, and these motifs made up a bigger portion of the repertoire. The single-armed trial design could not address effects of radiation dose or scheduling on the TCR repertoire. In blood, the top tumor clonotypes increased from baseline to 2 weeks after radiation and then shrank by 4 weeks, which suggests a temporary expansion of tumor-resident clones. Only small tumor regions of 0.95 to 1 g were available, so intratumoral heterogeneity was not captured. Because no pretreatment tumor biopsies were available, whether clonotypes were present in the tumor at baseline could not be determined. Higher TCR clonality was observed in irradiated tumors than in controls, with an average of around 50% of the repertoire accounted for by the top 100 clonotypes, compared with approximately 43% in nephrectomy-only tumors.

Following the manufacturer's recommendations, the immunoSEQ kit was used to generate TCR beta libraries from genomic DNA. Library preparation used a first multiplex PCR with proprietary primers, then a second PCR adding unique barcodes, with bead cleanups after each round. A positive control reaction and a negative control reaction, both provided in the kit, were run with every batch of samples. The final libraries were assessed on an Agilent 4200 TapeStation D1000 ScreenTape, pooled by volume, and quantified by qPCR. Sequencing was performed on an Illumina NextSeq500 using a MidOutput 150-cycle cartridge, with 156 Read1 cycles, 15 Index1 cycles, and the kit custom primers. The pooled library was loaded at approximately 0.95 pM with a roughly 22% PhiX control spike-in. In the source study's methods: The vendor-processed data were analyzed in R, and a clonotype was defined as all T cells that share the same CDR3 nucleotide sequence. For clone abundance analyses, frequencies were normalized to the 10,000 most abundant clones in each sample. Public T cell clones, averaging fewer than five per sample, were removed before analysis. Dominant motifs were analyzed with ImmunoMap using the PAM10 matrix, a gap penalty of 30, and a homology threshold of 0.3, and motifs with a cumulative frequency of at least 0.01 were considered dominant. An abundance difference of at least 32-fold between compartments was the criterion for calling clonotypes tumor-enriched or baseline blood-enriched. Tumor-blood repertoire similarity was measured with the Baroni-Urbani and Buser coefficient, and group comparisons used two-tailed Wilcoxon tests in R. TCRdb limited this immuneACCESS table to in-frame rearrangements with V and J called. A share of clones is missing; checked studies link under half to unresolved V genes, and the rest is unexplained. V, J and clone size are those of that table, while D and trimming were read from the DNA. This sample lists over 15,000 clones; about 60% were detected once. The ten largest make up roughly an eighth of the sample.

Comments on this clone: The antigen it binds to is not known. No per-base quality is available; no much larger clone lies one base away.

The time point label, read with the paper, signifies: tumor resected at nephrectomy. Taken with the paper, the label for treatment or condition translates to: 15 Gy SBRT to primary tumor, nephrectomy 4 weeks later. The samples were obtained from a clinical trial, where primary renal cell carcinomas were treated with 15 Gy stereotactic body radiation therapy and then removed by nephrectomy 4 weeks afterward. All patients had renal cell carcinoma with clear cell pathology. The tumors were dissociated mechanically, digested with collagenase/hyaluronidase at 37 degrees C, processed in gentleMACS C tubes, and kept in liquid nitrogen. Genomic DNA for TCR sequencing was prepared using the QIAamp DNA Blood Mini Kit (Qiagen). Samples were included in the analyses only if all quality control checks were passed.

The chain joins TRBV2 to TRBJ2-5, with no confident D gene call. Sequencing was performed on tumor tissue, taken from a patient whose treatment included radiotherapy and nephrectomy. The receptor was isolated from a woman between 65 and 79 years old with renal cell carcinoma. CDR3 loop: CASSEAHDGEGTQYF. The nucleotides read TGTGCCAGCAGTGAAGCGCACGACGGAGAAGGGACCCAGTACTTC.